This passage covers 26 T cell receptor beta chains from one sample sequenced in a study of blood T cell repertoires in COVID-19. Sequencing was performed with immunoSEQ multiplex PCR; in TCRdb, only in-frame clones are kept and a portion is missing. The sample carries 150,000 or so clones, over 60% recorded once. Source material: peripheral blood. The receptors were gathered from an elderly man with acute or convalescent COVID-19.

This clone was seen once. The V call is TRBV19, the J call TRBJ1-2; D ambiguous. V lost 2 bases and J lost 4, with 11 bases in between. This CDR3 spans 14 amino acids. Germline-derived CDR1 and CDR2 are LNHDA and SQIVND (reference sequence). CDR3 nucleotide sequence: TGTGCCAGTAGTATAATACAGTCGGCCTATGGCTACACCTTC. It codes for CASSIIQSAYGYTF.

The chain recombines TRBV7-9 with TRBJ2-6; D gene unclear. Germline V lookup: CDR1 SEHNR, CDR2 FQNEAQ (reference sequence). Trimming removed 3 bases from V and 0 bases from J, with 9 bases in between. This CDR3 spans 16 amino acids. The CDR3 spells CASSFFFFSGANVLTF. The CDR3 region has the DNA TGTGCCAGCAGCTTTTTCTTTTTCTCTGGGGCCAACGTCCTGACTTTC.

This clone was observed a handful of times. The rearrangement uses TRBV2 and TRBJ2-5, with 13 bases matching TRBD2. This CDR3 is 14 amino acids long. CDR1 SNHLY and CDR2 FYNNEI come from the germline V gene. V lost 6 bases to trimming and J lost 4 bases; unmatched junction nucleotides: 2. The CDR3 loop reads CASRGLAGVETQYF. In DNA form, the CDR3 reads TGTGCCAGCAGAGGACTAGCGGGGGTAGAGACCCAGTACTTC.

This clone came up once. The J gene is TRBJ1-2, the V gene TRBV19, with D unclear. CDR1 and CDR2 (germline): LNHDA, SQIVND (reference sequence). Trimming left V 3 bases short and J 4 bases short, with 12 bases between. The CDR3 loop spans 14 amino acids. The CDR3 region is CASSMSAAGYGYTF. CDR3 nucleotide sequence: TGTGCCAGTAGTATGTCGGCGGCCGGCTATGGCTACACCTTC. Full variable domain (outside the CDR3, taken from reference TRBV19 and TRBJ1-2): DGGITQSPKYLFRKEGQNVTLSCEQNLNHDAMYWYRQDPGQGLRLIYYSQIVNDFQKGDIAEGYSVSREKKESFPLTVTSAQKNPTAFYLCASSMSAAGYGYTFGSGTRLTVV.

The rearrangement uses TRBV5-4 and TRBJ1-1; 7 bases align to TRBD1. With 0 bases clipped from V and 0 bases from J, the junction kept 2 bases outside the gene matches. CDR3 length: 15 amino acids. Germline CDR1 and CDR2: SGHNT and YYREEE (reference sequence). CDR3 nucleotide sequence: TGTGCCAGCAGCTTGGCAGGGGGGATGAACACTGAAGCTTTCTTT. It is translated as CASSLAGGMNTEAFF.

There are a few counts of this clone. This sequence joins TRBV20-1 and TRBJ1-2; 11 bases are a match to TRBD1. CDR3 length equals 11 residues. Germline lookup yields CDR1 DFQATT and CDR2 SNEGSKA (reference sequence). The ends lost 4 bases at V and 13 bases at J; junction bases unmatched: 5. Here the CDR3 reads CSATMDRGRTF. CDR3 nucleotide sequence: TGCAGTGCTACGATGGACAGGGGGCGCACCTTC.

This chain links TRBV15 with TRBJ2-1; D uncertain. Per the germline V gene, CDR1 is LNHNV and CDR2 is YYDKDF (reference sequence). The V and J ends lost 0 bases and 10 bases respectively, with 10 bases between them. The length of the CDR3 is 13 residues. Written as DNA, the CDR3 is TGTGCCACCAGCAGAGATGAGGAGACCGAGCAGTTCTTC. Translated: CATSRDEETEQFF. Complete variable domain (other parts from reference TRBV15 and TRBJ2-1): DAMVIQNPRYQVTQFGKPVTLSCSQTLNHNVMYWYQQKSSQAPKLLFHYYDKDFNNEADTPDNFQSRRPNTSFCFLDIRSPGLGDTAMYLCATSRDEETEQFFGPGTRLTVL.

CDR3 region: CASSYSQGPSGGYTF. CDR3 nucleotides: TGCGCCAGCAGCTACTCACAGGGGCCCTCCGGTGGCTACACCTTC. V gene TRBV5-1 combines with J gene TRBJ1-2; TRBD1 aligns across 7 bases. In germline, CDR1 is SGHRS, CDR2 YFSETQ. The V and J ends lost 3 bases and 7 bases, in that order; junction bases with no gene match: 12. There are 15 residues in the CDR3.

The chain is built from TRBV10-3 and TRBJ2-7; maybe TRBD1 (6 bases). With 6 bases removed from V and 6 bases from J, the gap between germline ends came to 15 bases. The CDR3 is 13 residues long. Per germline, CDR1 ENHRY and CDR2 SYGVKD. The CDR3 DNA follows: TGTGCCATCAGGGGGGCACAGGTACGCGAGCAGTACTTC. Translating gives CAIRGAQVREQYF.

V gene TRBV12-5 combines with J gene TRBJ1-5, with D uncertain. The V end was cut by 2 bases, the J end by 4 bases, with 6 bases between. Germline-derived CDR1 and CDR2 are LGHNT and FRNRAP. The CDR3 is made up of 13 amino acids. The CDR3 sequence: CASGLTGNQPQHF. The CDR3 coding sequence is TGTGCTAGTGGTTTGACCGGTAATCAGCCCCAGCATTTT.

The chain couples TRBV30 to TRBJ2-1; 9 positions match TRBD2. Looked up from germline, CDR1 is GTSNPN and CDR2 is SVGIG (reference sequence). Unmatched junction bases numbered 9, after V lost 8 bases and J lost 7 bases. The CDR3 has 13 amino acids. The CDR3 region has the DNA TGTGCCCACCCAGCGGGGGGTTCTAATGAGCAGTTCTTC. Amino acid sequence: CAHPAGGSNEQFF.

The chain carries TRBV5-4 and TRBJ1-2; 7 bases fit TRBD1. With 6 bases clipped from V and 4 bases from J, the junction kept 9 bases outside the gene matches. The CDR3 sequence is 14 residues long. Germline values: CDR1 SGHNT, CDR2 YYREEE (reference sequence). DNA for the CDR3: TGTGCCAGCAAAAGGGACAGCAACGGCTATGGCTACACCTTC. It codes for CASKRDSNGYGYTF.

There are a few counts of this clone. V is TRBV5-1 and J is TRBJ2-5; 11 bases line up with TRBD1. The CDR3 consists of 16 residues. V gave up 2 bases and J gave up 5 bases; unmatched junction bases: 8. Germline CDR1 is SGHRS and CDR2 is YFSETQ. The DNA for the CDR3 is TGCGCCAGCAGCTTACAGGGACAGGGGGTTTGGGAGACCCAGTACTTC. Residues: CASSLQGQGVWETQYF.

This chain uses TRBV5-4 with TRBJ2-2; a possible D gene is TRBD1 (6 bases). This CDR3 has 15 amino acids. From germline, CDR1 is SGHNT and CDR2 YYREEE (reference sequence). V was pared by 4 bases and J by 4 bases, with 14 bases between. CDR3 residues: CASSGLGGPTGELFF. In DNA form, the CDR3 reads TGTGCCAGCAGCGGACTTGGGGGCCCCACCGGGGAGCTGTTTTTT. Filled out from reference TRBV5-4 and TRBJ2-2, the complete variable domain reads ETGVTQSPTHLIKTRGQQVTLRCSSQSGHNTVSWYQQALGQGPQFIFQYYREEENGRGNFPPRFSGLQFPNYSSELNVNALELDDSALYLCASSGLGGPTGELFFGEGSRLTVL.

CDR3 bases: TGCGCCAGCAGCCCGTCGTCGGGACTAGCGGGGGAGTCCTACGAGCAGTACTTC. Encoded protein: CASSPSSGLAGESYEQYF. The gene calls are TRBV4-1 and TRBJ2-7, with 14 nucleotides matching TRBD2. The CDR3 extends over 18 amino acids. The germline gives CDR1 MGHRA, CDR2 YSYEKL. V gave up 4 bases and J gave up 1 base; unmatched junction bases: 9.

This chain links TRBV19 with TRBJ2-5; TRBD1 matches at 7 bases. From germline, CDR1 is LNHDA and CDR2 SQIVND (reference sequence). Trimming at V came to 6 bases and at J to 9 bases, leaving 10 bases not matched to a gene. The CDR3 has 13 amino acids. DNA for the CDR3: TGTGCCAGTAGAAGGGGAATGACAGGGTCCCAGTACTTC. Translation: CASRRGMTGSQYF.

This clone was seen once. V usage is TRBV30 and J usage is TRBJ1-5, with 7 bases lining up with TRBD1. The CDR3 has 13 residues. Germline values: CDR1 GTSNPN, CDR2 SVGIG (reference sequence). The V and J ends lost 3 bases and 6 bases, in that order; junction bases with no gene match: 5. Here the CDR3 reads CAWSTGEAQPQHF. CDR3 DNA: TGTGCCTGGAGCACAGGGGAGGCTCAGCCCCAGCATTTT.

This clone has just one count. This chain links TRBV27 with TRBJ2-5; TRBD1 matches 9 bases. Germline CDR1 reads MNHEY; CDR2 reads SMNVEV (reference sequence). The CDR3 totals 15 residues. After removal of 4 bases from V and 4 bases from J, the junction contained 7 bases not matched to a gene. In DNA form, the CDR3 reads TGTGCCAGCAGTTCCGAACAGGGGGCGCGAGAGACCCAGTACTTC. Its translation is CASSSEQGARETQYF.

The rearrangement uses TRBV19 and TRBJ2-2, with TRBD1 matching 7 bases. The ends lost 0 bases at V and 4 bases at J; junction bases unmatched: 2. In germline, CDR1 is LNHDA, CDR2 SQIVND (reference sequence). The CDR3 sequence is 15 residues long. The CDR3 here is CASSIEAGGTGELFF. The CDR3 DNA reads as TGTGCCAGTAGTATAGAGGCAGGGGGCACCGGGGAGCTGTTTTTT.

The chain's CDR3 is CASRPGQASANYGYTF. The CDR3 bases are TGTGCCAGCAGGCCTGGACAGGCCTCAGCTAACTATGGCTACACCTTC. J is TRBJ1-2 and V is TRBV7-9; TRBD1 aligns across 7 bases. The CDR3 is 16 amino acids. Trimming at V came to 6 bases and at J to 0 bases, leaving 10 bases not matched to a gene. The germline V gene encodes CDR1 SEHNR and CDR2 FQNEAQ (reference sequence).

This rearrangement joins TRBV11-1 to TRBJ2-5; D is possibly TRBD2 (7 bases). Germline loops: CDR1 SGHAT, CDR2 FQDESV (reference sequence). Trimming cost V 5 bases and J 0 bases, with 13 bases left between them. CDR3 size: 15 residues. The CDR3 DNA follows: TGTGCCAGCAGCCCGGGGGGCACGTACCAAGAGACCCAGTACTTC. Amino acids: CASSPGGTYQETQYF.

This sequence joins TRBV9 and TRBJ1-2; D is ambiguous. CDR1 is SGDLS and CDR2 is YYNGEE in the germline V gene. V lost 3 bases, J lost 0 bases, and 12 bases lay in between. The CDR3 has 15 residues. The CDR3 loop reads CASSATPTSNYGYTF. The CDR3 coding sequence is TGTGCCAGCAGCGCCACCCCTACTTCTAACTATGGCTACACCTTC.

The chain joins TRBV19 to TRBJ1-6; TRBD1 matches at 7 bases. The V gene end was trimmed by 2 bases and the J gene end by 8 bases; junction bases not matched to a gene: 3. This CDR3 is built from 14 residues. The germline CDR1 and CDR2 sequences are LNHDA and SQIVND (reference sequence). CDR3 region: CASSITGDYSPLHF. The DNA for the CDR3 is TGTGCCAGTAGTATAACAGGGGATTATTCACCCCTCCACTTT.

This sequence joins TRBV7-6 and TRBJ2-5; tentative D call: TRBD2 (7 bases). This CDR3 is built from 16 residues. Germline-derived CDR1 and CDR2 are SGHVS and FNYEAQ. Trimming shortened V by 5 bases and J by 5 bases, and 21 bases separated the two germline ends. This CDR3 is CASSRRGGARRETQYF. CDR3 bases: TGTGCCAGCAGCCGAAGAGGGGGGGCACGGAGGGAGACCCAGTACTTC.

The chain employs TRBV2 and TRBJ1-1, with a tentative D call TRBD1 (6 bases). There are 15 residues in the CDR3. Trimming shortened V by 2 bases and J by 0 bases, and 10 bases separated the two germline ends. From germline, CDR1 is SNHLY and CDR2 FYNNEI. CDR3 region: CASSEQGTMNTEAFF. The CDR3 DNA follows: TGTGCCAGCAGTGAACAGGGGACTATGAACACTGAAGCTTTCTTT. Supplemented by reference TRBV2 and TRBJ1-1, the full variable domain reads EPEVTQTPSHQVTQMGQEVILRCVPISNHLYFYWYRQILGQKVEFLVSFYNNEISEKSEIFDDQFSVERPDGSNFTLKIRSTKLEDSAMYFCASSEQGTMNTEAFFGQGTRLTVV.

V usage is TRBV28 and J usage is TRBJ1-1; the D gene is possibly TRBD1 (6 bases). Germline V gene data show CDR1 as MDHEN and CDR2 as SYDVKM. V was cut by 7 bases and J by 6 bases, with 18 bases left in between. CDR3 length: 14 residues. DNA for the CDR3: TGTGCCAGCACCCACGGGGGGGCAGTACCTGAAGCTTTCTTT. Protein: CASTHGGAVPEAFF. Complete variable domain (other parts from reference TRBV28 and TRBJ1-1): DVKVTQSSRYLVKRTGEKVFLECVQDMDHENMFWYRQDPGLGLRLIYFSYDVKMKEKGDIPEGYSVSREKKERFSLILESASTNQTSMYLCASTHGGAVPEAFFGQGTRLTVV.